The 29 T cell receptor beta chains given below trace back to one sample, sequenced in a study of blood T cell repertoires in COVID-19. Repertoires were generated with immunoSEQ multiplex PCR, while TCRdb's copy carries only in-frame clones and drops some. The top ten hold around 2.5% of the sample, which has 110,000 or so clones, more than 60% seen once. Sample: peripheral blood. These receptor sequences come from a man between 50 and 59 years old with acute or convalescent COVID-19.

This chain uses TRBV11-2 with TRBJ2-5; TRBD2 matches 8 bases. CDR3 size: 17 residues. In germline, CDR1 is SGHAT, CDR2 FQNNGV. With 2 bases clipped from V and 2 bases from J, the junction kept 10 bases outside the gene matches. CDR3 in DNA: TGTGCCAGCAGCTTACGGACCGGGGGGGGCGTTCAAGAGACCCAGTACTTC. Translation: CASSLRTGGGVQETQYF.

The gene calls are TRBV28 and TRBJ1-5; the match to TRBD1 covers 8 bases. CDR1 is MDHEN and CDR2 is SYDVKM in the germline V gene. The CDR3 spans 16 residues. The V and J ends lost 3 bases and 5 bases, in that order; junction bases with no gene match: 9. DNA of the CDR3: TGTGCCAGCAGTTTCCCAGCACCAGGGGGCTATCAGCCCCAGCATTTT. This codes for CASSFPAPGGYQPQHF.

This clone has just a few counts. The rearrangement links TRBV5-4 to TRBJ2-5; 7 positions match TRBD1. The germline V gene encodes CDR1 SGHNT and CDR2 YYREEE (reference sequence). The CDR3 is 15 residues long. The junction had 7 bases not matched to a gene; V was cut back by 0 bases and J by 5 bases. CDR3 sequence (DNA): TGTGCCAGCAGCTTGGACAGGGGAACCTTTGAGACCCAGTACTTC. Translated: CASSLDRGTFETQYF.

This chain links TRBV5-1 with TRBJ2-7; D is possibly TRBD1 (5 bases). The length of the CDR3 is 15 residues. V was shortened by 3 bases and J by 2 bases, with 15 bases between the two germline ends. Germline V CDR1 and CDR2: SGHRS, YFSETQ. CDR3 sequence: CASSSTYGQAYEQYF. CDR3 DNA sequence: TGCGCCAGCAGCTCTACGTACGGACAAGCCTACGAGCAGTACTTC.

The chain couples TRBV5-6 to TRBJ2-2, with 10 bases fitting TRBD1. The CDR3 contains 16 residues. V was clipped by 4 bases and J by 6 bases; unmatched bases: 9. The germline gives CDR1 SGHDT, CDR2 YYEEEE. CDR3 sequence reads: CASSGGQGVFAGELFF. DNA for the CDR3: TGTGCCAGCAGCGGTGGACAGGGGGTGTTTGCCGGGGAGCTGTTTTTT. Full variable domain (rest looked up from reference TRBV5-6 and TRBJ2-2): DAGVTQSPTHLIKTRGQQVTLRCSPKSGHDTVSWYQQALGQGPQFIFQYYEEEERQRGNFPDRFSGHQFPNYSSELNVNALLLGDSALYLCASSGGQGVFAGELFFGEGSRLTVL.

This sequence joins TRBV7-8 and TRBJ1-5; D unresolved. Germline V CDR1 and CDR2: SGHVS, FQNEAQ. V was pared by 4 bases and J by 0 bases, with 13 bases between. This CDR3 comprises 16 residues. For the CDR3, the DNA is TGTGCCAGCAGCTCCCCGACATTATATAGCAATCAGCCCCAGCATTTT. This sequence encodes CASSSPTLYSNQPQHF.

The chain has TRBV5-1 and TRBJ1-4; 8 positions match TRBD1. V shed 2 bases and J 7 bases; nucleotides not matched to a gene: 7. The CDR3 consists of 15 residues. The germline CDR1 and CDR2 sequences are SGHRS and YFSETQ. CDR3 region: CASSLDGQGGEKLFF. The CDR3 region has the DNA TGCGCCAGCAGCTTAGACGGACAGGGTGGTGAAAAACTGTTTTTT. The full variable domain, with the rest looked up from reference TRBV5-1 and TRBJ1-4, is KAGVTQTPRYLIKTRGQQVTLSCSPISGHRSVSWYQQTPGQGLQFLFEYFSETQRNKGNFPGRFSGRQFSNSRSEMNVSTLELGDSALYLCASSLDGQGGEKLFFGSGTQLSVL.

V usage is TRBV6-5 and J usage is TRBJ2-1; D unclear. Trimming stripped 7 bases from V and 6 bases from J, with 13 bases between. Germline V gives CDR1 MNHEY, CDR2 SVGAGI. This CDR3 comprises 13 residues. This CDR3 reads CASILESPNEQFF. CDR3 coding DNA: TGTGCCAGCATTCTTGAGTCCCCCAATGAGCAGTTCTTC.

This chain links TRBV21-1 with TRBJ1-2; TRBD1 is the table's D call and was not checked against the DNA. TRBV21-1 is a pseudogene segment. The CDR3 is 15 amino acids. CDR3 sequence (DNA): TGTGCCAGCAGCAAAGGGACAGGGACAGTCTATGGCTACACCTTC. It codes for CASSKGTGTVYGYTF.

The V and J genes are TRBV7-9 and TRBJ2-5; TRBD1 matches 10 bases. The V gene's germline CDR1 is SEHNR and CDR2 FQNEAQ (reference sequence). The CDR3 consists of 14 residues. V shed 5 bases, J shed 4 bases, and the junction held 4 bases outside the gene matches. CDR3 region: CASSQTGGGETQYF. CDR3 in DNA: TGTGCCAGCAGCCAGACAGGGGGCGGAGAGACCCAGTACTTC.

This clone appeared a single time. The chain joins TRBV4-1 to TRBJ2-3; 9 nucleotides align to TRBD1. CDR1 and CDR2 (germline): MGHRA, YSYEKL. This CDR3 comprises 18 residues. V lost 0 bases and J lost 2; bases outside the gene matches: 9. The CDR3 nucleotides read TGCGCCAGCAGCCAAGATCTGGCCACAGGGGGCAACACAGATACGCAGTATTTT. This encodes CASSQDLATGGNTDTQYF.

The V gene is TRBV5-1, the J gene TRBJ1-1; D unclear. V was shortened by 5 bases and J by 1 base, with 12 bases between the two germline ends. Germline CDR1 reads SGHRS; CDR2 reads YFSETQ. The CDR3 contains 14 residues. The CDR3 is CASRAPFRNTEAFF. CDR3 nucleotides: TGCGCCAGCAGGGCACCGTTCCGGAACACTGAAGCTTTCTTT.

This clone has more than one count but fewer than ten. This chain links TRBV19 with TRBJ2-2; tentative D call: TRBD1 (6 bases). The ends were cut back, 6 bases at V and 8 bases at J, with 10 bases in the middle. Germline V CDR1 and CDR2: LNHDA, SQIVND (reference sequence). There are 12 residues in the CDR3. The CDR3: CASRVGAGELFF. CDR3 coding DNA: TGTGCCAGTAGAGTGGGGGCAGGGGAGCTGTTTTTT.

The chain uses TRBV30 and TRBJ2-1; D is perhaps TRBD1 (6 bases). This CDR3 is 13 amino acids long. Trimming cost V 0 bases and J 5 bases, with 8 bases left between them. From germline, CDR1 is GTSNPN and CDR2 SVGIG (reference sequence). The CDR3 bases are TGTGCCTGGAGTGTACGGACAGACAATGAGCAGTTCTTC. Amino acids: CAWSVRTDNEQFF.

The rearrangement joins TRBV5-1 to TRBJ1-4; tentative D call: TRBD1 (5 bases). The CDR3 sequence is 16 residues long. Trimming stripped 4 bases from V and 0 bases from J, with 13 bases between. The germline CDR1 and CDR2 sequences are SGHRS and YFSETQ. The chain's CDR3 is CASSLVGEPTNEKLFF. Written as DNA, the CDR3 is TGCGCCAGCAGCCTGGTAGGGGAACCAACTAATGAAAAACTGTTTTTT.

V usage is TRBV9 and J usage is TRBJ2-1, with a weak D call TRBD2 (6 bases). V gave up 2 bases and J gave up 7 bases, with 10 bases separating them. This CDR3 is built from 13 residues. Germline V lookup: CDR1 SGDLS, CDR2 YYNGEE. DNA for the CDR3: TGTGCCAGCAGCGTCGGAAGCGGGAATGAGCAGTTCTTC. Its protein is CASSVGSGNEQFF. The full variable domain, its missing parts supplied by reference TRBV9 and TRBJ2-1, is DSGVTQTPKHLITATGQRVTLRCSPRSGDLSVYWYQQSLDQGLQFLIQYYNGEERAKGNILERFSAQQFPDLHSELNLSSLELGDSALYFCASSVGSGNEQFFGPGTRLTVL.

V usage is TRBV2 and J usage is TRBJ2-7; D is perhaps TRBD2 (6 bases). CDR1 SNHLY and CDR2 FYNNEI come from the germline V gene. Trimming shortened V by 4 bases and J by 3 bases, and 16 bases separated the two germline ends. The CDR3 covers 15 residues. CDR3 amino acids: CASSGGVITNYEQYF. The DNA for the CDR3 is TGTGCCAGCAGTGGGGGGGTGATTACTAACTACGAGCAGTACTTC.

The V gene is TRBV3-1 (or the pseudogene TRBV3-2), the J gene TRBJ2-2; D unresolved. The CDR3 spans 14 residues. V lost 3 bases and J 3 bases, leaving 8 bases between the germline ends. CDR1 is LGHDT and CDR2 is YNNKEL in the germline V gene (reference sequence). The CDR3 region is CASSQASYTGELFF. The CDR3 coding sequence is TGTGCCAGCAGCCAGGCCAGTTACACCGGGGAGCTGTTTTTT.

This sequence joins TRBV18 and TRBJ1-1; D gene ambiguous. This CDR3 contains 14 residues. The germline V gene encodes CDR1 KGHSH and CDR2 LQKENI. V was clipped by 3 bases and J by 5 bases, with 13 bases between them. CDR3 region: CASSPGVFGTEAFF. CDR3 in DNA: TGTGCCAGCTCACCCGGGGTATTCGGGACTGAAGCTTTCTTT.

The CDR3 loop is CASSPIRGNTEAFF. The DNA for the CDR3 is TGTGCCAGCTCACCGATCAGGGGGAACACTGAAGCTTTCTTT. The chain carries TRBV18 and TRBJ1-1; D might be TRBD1 (6 bases). Germline V gene lookup returns CDR1 KGHSH and CDR2 LQKENI. This CDR3 has 14 amino acids. Between the trimmed V and J ends, which lost 3 bases and 1 base, there was a span of 9 bases. Full variable domain (missing parts from reference TRBV18 and TRBJ1-1): NAGVMQNPRHLVRRRGQEARLRCSPMKGHSHVYWYRQLPEEGLKFMVYLQKENIIDESGMPKERFSAEFPKEGPSILRIQQVVRGDSAAYFCASSPIRGNTEAFFGQGTRLTVV.

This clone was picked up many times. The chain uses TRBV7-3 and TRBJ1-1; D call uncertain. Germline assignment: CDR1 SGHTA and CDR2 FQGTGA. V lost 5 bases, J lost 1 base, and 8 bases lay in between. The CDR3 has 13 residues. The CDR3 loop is CASSPGKNTEAFF. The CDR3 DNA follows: TGTGCCAGCAGCCCCGGGAAGAACACTGAAGCTTTCTTT.

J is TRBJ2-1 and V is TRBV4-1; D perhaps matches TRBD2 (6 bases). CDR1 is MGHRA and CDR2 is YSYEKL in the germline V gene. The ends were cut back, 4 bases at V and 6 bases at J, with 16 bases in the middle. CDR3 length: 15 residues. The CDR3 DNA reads TGCGCCAGCAGCCTAGCAAACGGGAGAGCCAATGAGCAGTTCTTC. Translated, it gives CASSLANGRANEQFF.

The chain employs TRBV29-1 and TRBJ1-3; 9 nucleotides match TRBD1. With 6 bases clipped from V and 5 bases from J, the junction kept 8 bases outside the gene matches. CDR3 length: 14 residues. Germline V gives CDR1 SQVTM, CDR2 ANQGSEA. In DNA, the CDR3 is TGCAGCGTCTCCGGGGACAGGGAAAGAAACACCATATATTTT. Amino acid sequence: CSVSGDRERNTIYF.

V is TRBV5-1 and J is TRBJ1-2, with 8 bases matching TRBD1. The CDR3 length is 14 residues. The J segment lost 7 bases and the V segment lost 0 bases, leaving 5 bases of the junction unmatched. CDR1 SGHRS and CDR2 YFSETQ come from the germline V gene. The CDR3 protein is CASSLAQGVLGYTF. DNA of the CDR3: TGCGCCAGCAGCTTGGCACAGGGGGTTCTTGGCTACACCTTC.

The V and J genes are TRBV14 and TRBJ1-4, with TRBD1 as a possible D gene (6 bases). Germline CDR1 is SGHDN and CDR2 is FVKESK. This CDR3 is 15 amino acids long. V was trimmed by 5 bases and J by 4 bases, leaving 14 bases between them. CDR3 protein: CASSLPGALNEKLFF. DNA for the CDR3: TGTGCCAGCAGCTTGCCAGGGGCGCTTAATGAAAAACTGTTTTTT.

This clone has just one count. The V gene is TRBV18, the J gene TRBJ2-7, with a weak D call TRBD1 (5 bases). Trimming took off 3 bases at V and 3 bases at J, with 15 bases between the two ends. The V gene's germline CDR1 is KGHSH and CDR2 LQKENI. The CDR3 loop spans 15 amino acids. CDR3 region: CASSPNTGSGYEQYF. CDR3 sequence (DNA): TGTGCCAGCTCACCGAATACAGGTAGTGGCTACGAGCAGTACTTC. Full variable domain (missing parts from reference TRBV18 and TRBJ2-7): NAGVMQNPRHLVRRRGQEARLRCSPMKGHSHVYWYRQLPEEGLKFMVYLQKENIIDESGMPKERFSAEFPKEGPSILRIQQVVRGDSAAYFCASSPNTGSGYEQYFGPGTRLTVT.

CDR3 bases: TGTGCCAGCAGTCCCCGCGGGGATACGCAGTATTTT. It is translated as CASSPRGDTQYF. The chain is built from TRBV27 and TRBJ2-3; a possible D gene is TRBD2 (5 bases). The CDR3 runs 12 residues. V was clipped by 5 bases and J by 6 bases, with 9 bases between them. Looked up from germline, CDR1 is MNHEY and CDR2 is SMNVEV (reference sequence).

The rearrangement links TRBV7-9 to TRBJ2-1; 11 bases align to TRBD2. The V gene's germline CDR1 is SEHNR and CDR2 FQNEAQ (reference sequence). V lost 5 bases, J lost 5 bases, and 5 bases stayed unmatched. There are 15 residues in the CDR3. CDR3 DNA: TGTGCCAGCAGCCGAGCGACTAGCGGGGACAATGAGCAGTTCTTC. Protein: CASSRATSGDNEQFF.

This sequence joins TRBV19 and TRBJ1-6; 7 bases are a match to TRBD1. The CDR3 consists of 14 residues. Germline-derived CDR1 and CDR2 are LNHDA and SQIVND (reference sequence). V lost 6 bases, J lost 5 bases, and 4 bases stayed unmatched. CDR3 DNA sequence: TGTGCCAGTAGGGCCGGGACAGATAATTCACCCCTCCACTTT. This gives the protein CASRAGTDNSPLHF.